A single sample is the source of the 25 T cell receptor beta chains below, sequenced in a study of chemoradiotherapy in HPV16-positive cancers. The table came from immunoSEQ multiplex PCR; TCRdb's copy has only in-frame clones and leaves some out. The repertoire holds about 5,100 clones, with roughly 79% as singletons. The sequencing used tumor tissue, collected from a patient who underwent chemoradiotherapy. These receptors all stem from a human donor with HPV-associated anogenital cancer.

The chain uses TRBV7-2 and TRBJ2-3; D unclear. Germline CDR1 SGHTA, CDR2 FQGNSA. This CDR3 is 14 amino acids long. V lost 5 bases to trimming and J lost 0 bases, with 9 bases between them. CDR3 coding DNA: TGTGCCAGCAGCCCGACCACTAGCACAGATACGCAGTATTTT. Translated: CASSPTTSTDTQYF.

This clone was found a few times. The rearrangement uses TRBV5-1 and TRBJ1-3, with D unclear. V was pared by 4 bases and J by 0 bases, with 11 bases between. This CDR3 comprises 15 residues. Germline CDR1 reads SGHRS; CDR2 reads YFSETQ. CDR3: CASSNTVLSGNTIYF. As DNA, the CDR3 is TGCGCCAGCAGCAACACAGTCCTCTCTGGAAACACCATATATTTT.

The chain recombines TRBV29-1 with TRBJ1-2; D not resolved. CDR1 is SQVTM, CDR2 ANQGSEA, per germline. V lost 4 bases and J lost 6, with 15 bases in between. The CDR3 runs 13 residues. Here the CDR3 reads CSVGEGRADGYTF. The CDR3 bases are TGCAGCGTTGGGGAGGGCCGTGCTGATGGCTACACCTTC.

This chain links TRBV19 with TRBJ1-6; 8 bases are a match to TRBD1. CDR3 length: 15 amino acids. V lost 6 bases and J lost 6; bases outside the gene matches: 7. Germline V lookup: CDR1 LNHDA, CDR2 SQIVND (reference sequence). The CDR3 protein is CASRNRDRLNSPLHF. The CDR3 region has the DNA TGTGCCAGTAGAAACCGGGACAGGCTTAATTCACCCCTCCACTTT.

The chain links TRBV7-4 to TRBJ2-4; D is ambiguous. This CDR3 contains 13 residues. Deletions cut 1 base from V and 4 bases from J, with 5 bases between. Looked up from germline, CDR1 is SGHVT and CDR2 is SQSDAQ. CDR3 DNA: TGTGCCAGCAGCTTAGGTAAGAAAAACATTCAGTACTTC. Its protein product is CASSLGKKNIQYF.

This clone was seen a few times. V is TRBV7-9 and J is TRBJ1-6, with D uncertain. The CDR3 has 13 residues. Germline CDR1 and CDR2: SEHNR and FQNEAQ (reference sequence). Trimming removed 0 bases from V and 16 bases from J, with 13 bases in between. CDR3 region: CASSLAMSDGLHF. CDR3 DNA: TGTGCCAGCAGCTTAGCGATGTCCGACGGGCTCCACTTT.

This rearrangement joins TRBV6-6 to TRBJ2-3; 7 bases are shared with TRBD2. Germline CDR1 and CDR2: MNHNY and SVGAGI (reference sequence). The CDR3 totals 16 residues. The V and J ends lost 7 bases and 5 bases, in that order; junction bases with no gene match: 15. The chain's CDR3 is CASTPPGTTYIDTQYF. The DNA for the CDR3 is TGTGCCAGCACCCCCCCTGGGACTACCTACATAGATACGCAGTATTTT.

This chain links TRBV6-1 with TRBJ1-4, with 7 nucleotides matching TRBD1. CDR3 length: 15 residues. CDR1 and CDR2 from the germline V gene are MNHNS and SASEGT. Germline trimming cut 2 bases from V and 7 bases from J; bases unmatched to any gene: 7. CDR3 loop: CASSELRTGGEKLFF. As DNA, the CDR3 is TGTGCCAGCAGTGAACTTAGGACAGGAGGTGAAAAACTGTTTTTT.

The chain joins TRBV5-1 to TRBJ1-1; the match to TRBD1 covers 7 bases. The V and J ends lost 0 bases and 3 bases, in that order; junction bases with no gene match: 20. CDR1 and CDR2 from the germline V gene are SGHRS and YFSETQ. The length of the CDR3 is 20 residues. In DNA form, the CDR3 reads TGCGCCAGCAGCTTGGTCCCTTTTGGTATAGGGGGCGCAGGGGACACTGAAGCTTTCTTT. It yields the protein CASSLVPFGIGGAGDTEAFF.

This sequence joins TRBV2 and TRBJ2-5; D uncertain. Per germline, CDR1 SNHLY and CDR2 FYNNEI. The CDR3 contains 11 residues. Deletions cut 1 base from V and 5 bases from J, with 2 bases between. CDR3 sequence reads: CASSEGETQYF. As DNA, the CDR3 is TGTGCCAGCAGTGAAGGGGAGACCCAGTACTTC.

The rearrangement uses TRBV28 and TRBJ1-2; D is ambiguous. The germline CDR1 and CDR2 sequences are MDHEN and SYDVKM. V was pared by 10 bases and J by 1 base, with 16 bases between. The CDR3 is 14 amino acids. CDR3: CATRTEVLNYGYTF. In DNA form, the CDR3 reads TGTGCCACCCGGACGGAGGTCCTTAACTATGGCTACACCTTC.

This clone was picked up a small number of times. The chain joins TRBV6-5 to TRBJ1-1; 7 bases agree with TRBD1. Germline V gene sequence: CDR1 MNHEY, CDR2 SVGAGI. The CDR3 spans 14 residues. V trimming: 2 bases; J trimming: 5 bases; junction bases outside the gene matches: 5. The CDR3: CASSYKQGKTEAFF. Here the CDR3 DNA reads TGTGCCAGCAGTTACAAACAGGGGAAGACTGAAGCTTTCTTT.

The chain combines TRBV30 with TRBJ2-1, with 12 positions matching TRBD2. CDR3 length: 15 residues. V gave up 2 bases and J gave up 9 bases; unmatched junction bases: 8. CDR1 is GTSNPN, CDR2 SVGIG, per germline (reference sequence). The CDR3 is CAWSPTSGGYLEQFF. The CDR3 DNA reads TGTGCCTGGAGTCCAACTAGCGGGGGGTATCTTGAGCAGTTCTTC.

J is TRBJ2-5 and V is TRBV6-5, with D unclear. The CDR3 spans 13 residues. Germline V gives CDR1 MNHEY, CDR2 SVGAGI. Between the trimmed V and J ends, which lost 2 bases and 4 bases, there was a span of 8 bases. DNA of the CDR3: TGTGCCAGCAGTTACGACACCTTAGAGACCCAGTACTTC. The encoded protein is CASSYDTLETQYF.

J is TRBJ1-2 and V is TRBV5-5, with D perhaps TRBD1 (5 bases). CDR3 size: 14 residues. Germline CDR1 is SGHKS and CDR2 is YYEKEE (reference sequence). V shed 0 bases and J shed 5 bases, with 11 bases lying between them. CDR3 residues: CASSLAGGEYGYTF. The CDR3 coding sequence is TGTGCCAGCAGCTTGGCTGGGGGTGAATATGGCTACACCTTC. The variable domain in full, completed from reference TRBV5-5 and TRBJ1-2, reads DAGVTQSPTHLIKTRGQQVTLRCSPISGHKSVSWYQQVLGQGPQFIFQYYEKEERGRGNFPDRFSARQFPNYSSELNVNALLLGDSALYLCASSLAGGEYGYTFGSGTRLTVV.

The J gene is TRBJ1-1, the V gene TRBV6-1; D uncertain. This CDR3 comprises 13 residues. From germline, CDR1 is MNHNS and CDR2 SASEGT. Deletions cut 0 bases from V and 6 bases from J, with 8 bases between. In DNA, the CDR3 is TGTGCCAGCAGTGAAGCAGTGGGTCCTGAAGCTTTCTTT. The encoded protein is CASSEAVGPEAFF.

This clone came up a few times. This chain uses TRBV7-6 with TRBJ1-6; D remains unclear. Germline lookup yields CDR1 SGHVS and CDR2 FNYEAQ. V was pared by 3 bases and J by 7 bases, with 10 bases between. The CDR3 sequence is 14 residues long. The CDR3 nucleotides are TGTGCCAGCAGCTTGCGGACCACGAATTCACCCCTCCACTTT. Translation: CASSLRTTNSPLHF.

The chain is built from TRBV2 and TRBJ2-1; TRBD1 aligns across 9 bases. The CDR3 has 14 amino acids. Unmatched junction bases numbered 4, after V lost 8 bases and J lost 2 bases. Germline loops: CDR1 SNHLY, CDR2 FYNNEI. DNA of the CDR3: TGTGCCAGCGGGACAGGGAGGGCCTACAATGAGCAGTTCTTC. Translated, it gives CASGTGRAYNEQFF.

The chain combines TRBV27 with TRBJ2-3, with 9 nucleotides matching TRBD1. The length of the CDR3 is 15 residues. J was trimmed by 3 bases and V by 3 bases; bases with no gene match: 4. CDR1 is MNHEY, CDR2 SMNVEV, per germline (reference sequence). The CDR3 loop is CASSFHRGRTDTQYF. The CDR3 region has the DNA TGTGCCAGCAGTTTTCACAGGGGGCGGACAGATACGCAGTATTTT.

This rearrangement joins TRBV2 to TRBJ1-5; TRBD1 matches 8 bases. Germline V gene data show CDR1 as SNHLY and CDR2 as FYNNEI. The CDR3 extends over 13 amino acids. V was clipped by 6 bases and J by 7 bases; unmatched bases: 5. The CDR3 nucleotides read TGTGCCAGCAGAACGGACAGGGCGCAGCCCCAGCATTTT. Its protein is CASRTDRAQPQHF. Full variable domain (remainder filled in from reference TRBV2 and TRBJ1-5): EPEVTQTPSHQVTQMGQEVILRCVPISNHLYFYWYRQILGQKVEFLVSFYNNEISEKSEIFDDQFSVERPDGSNFTLKIRSTKLEDSAMYFCASRTDRAQPQHFGDGTRLSIL.

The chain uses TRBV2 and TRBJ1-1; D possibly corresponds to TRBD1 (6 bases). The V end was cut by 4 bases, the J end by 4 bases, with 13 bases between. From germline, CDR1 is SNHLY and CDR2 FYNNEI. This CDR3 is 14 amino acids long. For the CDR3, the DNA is TGTGCCAGCAGTGGAGGGGCCAGGGGCACTGAAGCTTTCTTT. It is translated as CASSGGARGTEAFF.

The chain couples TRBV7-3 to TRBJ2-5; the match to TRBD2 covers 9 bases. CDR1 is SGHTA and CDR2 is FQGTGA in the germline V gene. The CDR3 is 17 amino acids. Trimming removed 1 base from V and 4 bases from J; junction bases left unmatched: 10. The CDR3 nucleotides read TGTGCCAGCAGCTTAAGAAGTGGTAGCGGGGGAGGAGAGACCCAGTACTTC. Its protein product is CASSLRSGSGGGETQYF.

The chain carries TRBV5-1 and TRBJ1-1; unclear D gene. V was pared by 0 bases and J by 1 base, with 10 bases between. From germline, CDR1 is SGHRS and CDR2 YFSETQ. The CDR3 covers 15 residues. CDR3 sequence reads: CASSLVGGENTEAFF. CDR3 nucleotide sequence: TGCGCCAGCAGCTTGGTCGGAGGAGAGAACACTGAAGCTTTCTTT.

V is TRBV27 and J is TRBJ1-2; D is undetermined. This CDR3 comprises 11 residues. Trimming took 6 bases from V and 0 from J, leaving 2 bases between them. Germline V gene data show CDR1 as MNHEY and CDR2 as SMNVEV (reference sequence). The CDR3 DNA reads TGTGCCAGCAGGACTAACTATGGCTACACCTTC. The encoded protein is CASRTNYGYTF.

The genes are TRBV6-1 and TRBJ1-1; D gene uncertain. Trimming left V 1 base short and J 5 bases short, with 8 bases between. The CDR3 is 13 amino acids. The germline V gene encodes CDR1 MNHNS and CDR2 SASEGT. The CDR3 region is CASSEVYRTEAFF. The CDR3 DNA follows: TGTGCCAGCAGTGAAGTTTACCGGACTGAAGCTTTCTTT.